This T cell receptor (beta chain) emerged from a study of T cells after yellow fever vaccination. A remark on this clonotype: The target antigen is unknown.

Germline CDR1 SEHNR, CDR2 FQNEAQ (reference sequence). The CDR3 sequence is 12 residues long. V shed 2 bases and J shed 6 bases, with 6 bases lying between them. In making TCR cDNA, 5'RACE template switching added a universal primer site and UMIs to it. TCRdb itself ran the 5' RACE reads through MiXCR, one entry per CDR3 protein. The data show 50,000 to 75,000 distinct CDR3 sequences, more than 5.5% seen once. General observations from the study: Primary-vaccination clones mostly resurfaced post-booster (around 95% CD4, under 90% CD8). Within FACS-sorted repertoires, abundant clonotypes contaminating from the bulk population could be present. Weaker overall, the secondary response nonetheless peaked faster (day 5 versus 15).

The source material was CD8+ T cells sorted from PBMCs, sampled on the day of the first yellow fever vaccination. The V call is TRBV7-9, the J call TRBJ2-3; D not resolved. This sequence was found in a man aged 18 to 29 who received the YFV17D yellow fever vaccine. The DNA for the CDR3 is TGTGCCAGCAGCTTATTTGTGGATACGCAGTATTTT. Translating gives CASSLFVDTQYF.